This TCR beta chain is from a study of CD8 T cells in ankylosing spondylitis. Study outcomes and limitations: Ankylosing spondylitis blood appeared to be characterized by a TCR beta motif of 7 to 9 highly homologous variants.

The trim removed 4 bases at V and 6 bases at J, leaving 2 bases unmatched. The length of the CDR3 is 15 residues. In this sample, this clonotype turned up a few times. The antigen remains unidentified. MiXCR, applied by TCRdb to the 5' RACE reads, yields one record per CDR3 protein. The table lists a few hundred thousand distinct CDR3 sequences, 20% to 25% of them singletons, with around 16% in the top ten. The receptor comes from a male donor with ankylosing spondylitis. The V and J genes are TRBV12-3 or TRBV12-4 and TRBJ1-6; 11 bases line up with TRBD1. Specimen: blood, either unsorted or a sorted T cell fraction (not recorded which). The CDR3 protein is CASSWDRGFNSPLHF. The CDR3 region has the DNA TGTGCCAGCAGTTGGGACAGGGGGTTTAATTCACCCCTCCACTTT.